This TCR beta chain was identified in a study of shared clonotypes between healthy human individuals. Background on the study: Each donor had three CD4 naive, three CD4 memory, two CD8 naive and one CD8 memory plate. Study-level points and caveats: Expectations were that clonotype sharing among donors would be affected by sequencing depth.

The CDR3 runs to 15 residues. J lost 5 bases, V lost 5 bases, and 5 bases had no gene match. The V gene's germline CDR1 is SNHLY and CDR2 FYNNEI. This clone has only one observation. Its antigen is not known. Caucasian adults residing in Nashville, Tennessee made up all the donors. Some clones are missing from TCRdb's copy, which holds only in-frame ones; the method was immunoSEQ multiplex PCR. The sample lists 950,000 to 1,300,000 clones, 65% to 80% seen once, with 1.4% to 1.5% in the top ten. This TCR derives from a young man in good health. The gene calls are TRBV2 and TRBJ2-3; 12 positions match TRBD2. The sequencing sample was made of memory CD4+ T cells sorted from blood. Subset described: CD45RA-negative fraction. The CDR3 sequence is CASSLLAGGGDTQYF. The CDR3 DNA reads TGTGCCAGCAGTCTACTAGCGGGGGGAGGAGATACGCAGTATTTT.